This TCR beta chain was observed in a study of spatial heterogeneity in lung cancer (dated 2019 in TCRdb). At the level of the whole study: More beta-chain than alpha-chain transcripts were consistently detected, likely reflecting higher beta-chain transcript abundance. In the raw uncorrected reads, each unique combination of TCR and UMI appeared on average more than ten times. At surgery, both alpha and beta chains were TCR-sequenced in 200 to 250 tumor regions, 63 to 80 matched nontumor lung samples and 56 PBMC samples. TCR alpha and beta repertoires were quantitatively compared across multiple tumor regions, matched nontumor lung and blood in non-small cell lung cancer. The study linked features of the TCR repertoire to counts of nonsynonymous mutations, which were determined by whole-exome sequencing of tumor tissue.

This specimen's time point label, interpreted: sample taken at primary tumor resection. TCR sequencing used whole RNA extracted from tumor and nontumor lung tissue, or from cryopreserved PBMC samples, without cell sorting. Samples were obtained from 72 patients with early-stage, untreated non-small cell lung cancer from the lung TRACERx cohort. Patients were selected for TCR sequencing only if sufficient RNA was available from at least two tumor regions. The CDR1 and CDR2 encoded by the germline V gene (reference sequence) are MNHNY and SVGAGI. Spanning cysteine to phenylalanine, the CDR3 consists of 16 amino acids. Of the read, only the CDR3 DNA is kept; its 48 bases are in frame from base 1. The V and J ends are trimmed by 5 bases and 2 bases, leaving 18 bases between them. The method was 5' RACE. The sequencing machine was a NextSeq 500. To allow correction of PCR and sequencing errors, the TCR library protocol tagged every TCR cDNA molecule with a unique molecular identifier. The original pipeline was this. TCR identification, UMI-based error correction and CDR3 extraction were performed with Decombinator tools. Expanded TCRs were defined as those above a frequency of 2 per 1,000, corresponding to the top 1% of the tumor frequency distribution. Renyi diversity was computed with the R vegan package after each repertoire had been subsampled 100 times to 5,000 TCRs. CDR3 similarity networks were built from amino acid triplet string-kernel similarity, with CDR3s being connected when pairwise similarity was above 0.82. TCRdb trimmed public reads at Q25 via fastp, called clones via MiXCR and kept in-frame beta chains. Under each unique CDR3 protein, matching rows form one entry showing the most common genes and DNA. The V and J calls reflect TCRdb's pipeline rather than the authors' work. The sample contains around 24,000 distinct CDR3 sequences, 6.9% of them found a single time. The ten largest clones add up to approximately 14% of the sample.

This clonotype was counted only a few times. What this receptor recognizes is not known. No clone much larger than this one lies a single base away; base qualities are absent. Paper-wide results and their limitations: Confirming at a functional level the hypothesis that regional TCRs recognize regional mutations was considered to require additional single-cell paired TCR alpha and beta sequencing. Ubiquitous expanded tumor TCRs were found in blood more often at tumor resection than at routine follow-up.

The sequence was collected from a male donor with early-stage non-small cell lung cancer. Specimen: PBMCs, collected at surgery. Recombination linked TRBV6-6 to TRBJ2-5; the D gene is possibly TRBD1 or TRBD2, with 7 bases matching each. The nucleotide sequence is TGTGCCAGCAGTCTGGGAGGGGGCTCGGGGCAAGAGACCCAGTACTTC. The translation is CASSLGGGSGQETQYF.